This TCR beta chain comes out of a study of blood T cell repertoires in COVID-19. Background on the study: The United States, Italy and Spain supplied acute and convalescent COVID-19 samples.

CDR3 size: 14 residues. V lost 6 bases, J lost 6 bases, and 10 bases stayed unmatched. Per the germline V gene, CDR1 is MNHEY and CDR2 is SVGAGI. Per the original methods: Quantification of nucleated cells was approximated via reference gene primer amplification. Some clones are missing from TCRdb's copy, which holds only in-frame ones; the method was immunoSEQ multiplex PCR. Clone size and the V and J calls come from that table; the DNA yielded D and trimming. The sample has some 180,000 clones; around 90% are singletons. Material for sequencing was peripheral blood. The TCR sequence derives from a middle-aged man with active or convalescent COVID-19. The chain employs TRBV6-5 and TRBJ1-1, with TRBD1 matching over 7 bases. The CDR3 DNA is TGTGCCAGCAGCTATCGGTTCACAGGGGCTGAAGCTTTCTTT. Protein: CASSYRFTGAEAFF.